The present T cell receptor beta chain was sequenced within a study of blood T cell repertoires in COVID-19. About the research overall: Specimens from acute and convalescent COVID-19 originated in the United States, Italy and Spain.

Sequencing used immunoSEQ multiplex PCR; TCRdb keeps in-frame clones, though not all of them. The top ten hold roughly 9.4% of the sample, which has about 400,000 clones, 87% seen once. V lost 1 base to trimming and J lost 6 bases; unmatched junction nucleotides: 12. The CDR3 is 18 residues long. Germline V lookup: CDR1 LGHDT, CDR2 YNNKEL (reference sequence). Sequenced: PBMCs or T cells enriched from blood (not recorded which). The receptor's source is a woman in her forties or fifties who had recovered from COVID-19. This rearrangement joins TRBV3-1 (or the pseudogene TRBV3-2) to TRBJ1-5, with 10 bases identical to TRBD1. The DNA of the CDR3 is TGTGCCAGCAGCCAAGTTGTGGAGGACAGGGGGACGGGTCAGCCCCAGCATTTT. Protein: CASSQVVEDRGTGQPQHF.